The 21 T cell receptor beta chains below were found in one sample sequenced in a study of response to subunit inactivated influenza vaccine (dated 2018 in TCRdb). Libraries were made using RT-PCR. TCRdb lists the instrument as Illumina HiSeq 2500. The public sequencing data were trimmed at Q25 with fastp and processed into clonotypes with MiXCR by TCRdb, which kept only in-frame beta chains. A single entry per CDR3 protein holds the most common genes and DNA from its merged rows. The sample has about 170,000 distinct CDR3 sequences on record, approximately 12% of them singletons. The ten largest account for 25% to 35% of the sample. These data were also filed under a second study, of T cells expressing NK-cell markers. The second study, in turn, reports: The TCR beta cDNA libraries were made using 5'RACE template switching, a step that added both a universal primer site and unique molecular identifiers.

The sequencing here drew on CD8+ T cells sorted from PBMCs, taken 12 days after vaccination. The receptors derive from a man aged 50 or older who received an inactivated influenza vaccine. Donor details come from another sample of the same person, matched by shared clones.

This clonotype has more than one count but fewer than ten. The J gene is TRBJ2-1, the V gene TRBV12-3 or TRBV12-4; D call uncertain. The CDR3 contains 11 residues. Trimming cost V 1 base and J 9 bases, with 4 bases left between them. The CDR3 DNA follows: TGTGCCAGCAGTTTAGACGGTGAGCAGTTCTTC. Translating it yields CASSLDGEQFF.

This clonotype was seen many times. The rearrangement joins TRBV10-3 to TRBJ2-7, with 10 bases fitting TRBD1. Germline trimming cut 6 bases from V and 3 bases from J; bases unmatched to any gene: 14. Germline CDR1 reads ENHRY; CDR2 reads SYGVKD. The CDR3 covers 17 residues. CDR3 loop: CAIRVPSLTGGGYEQYF. The CDR3 region has the DNA TGTGCCATCAGAGTGCCCTCTTTGACAGGGGGCGGCTACGAGCAGTACTTC.

This sequence joins TRBV19 and TRBJ1-5, with D unresolved. V lost 4 bases, J lost 1 base, and 17 bases lay in between. The germline V gene encodes CDR1 LNHDA and CDR2 SQIVND (reference sequence). The length of the CDR3 is 17 residues. The CDR3 region is CASSTTRFKQSNQPQHF. The CDR3 DNA reads as TGTGCCAGTAGTACGACAAGGTTCAAACAAAGCAATCAGCCCCAGCATTTT.

This clonotype was counted at least ten times. CDR3 region: CASSSESRSSSYNEQFF. CDR3 in DNA: TGTGCCAGCAGCTCCGAATCGAGGTCGAGCTCCTACAATGAGCAGTTCTTC. This chain uses TRBV11-2 with TRBJ2-1; D is ambiguous. Germline V gene data show CDR1 as SGHAT and CDR2 as FQNNGV. The CDR3 has 17 amino acids. V was trimmed by 4 bases and J by 0 bases, leaving 16 bases between them.

This rearrangement joins TRBV6-2 or TRBV6-3 to TRBJ2-7; 8 bases map to TRBD1. Trimming took 11 bases from V and 4 from J; bases not matched to a gene: 7. The germline gives CDR1 MNHEY, CDR2 SVGEGT. This CDR3 has 12 amino acids. The CDR3 sequence is CAARTGYYEQYF. DNA of the CDR3: TGTGCCGCTCGGACAGGGTATTACGAGCAGTACTTC.

V usage is TRBV3-1 and J usage is TRBJ2-2; maybe TRBD1 (5 bases). Germline CDR1 reads LGHDT; CDR2 reads YNNKEL (reference sequence). The CDR3 loop spans 15 amino acids. The V and J ends lost 4 bases and 5 bases respectively, with 14 bases between them. DNA of the CDR3: TGTGCCAGCAGCCGAGGACATGTACGGACCGGGGAGCTGTTTTTT. Translating gives CASSRGHVRTGELFF.

The sample holds a few counts of this clonotype. V usage is TRBV27 and J usage is TRBJ2-7, with no clear D. With 0 bases removed from V and 4 bases from J, the gap between germline ends came to 7 bases. The CDR3 has 13 amino acids. Germline-derived CDR1 and CDR2 are MNHEY and SMNVEV (reference sequence). The CDR3 protein is CASSLSSVYEQYF. The CDR3 DNA sequence: TGTGCCAGCAGTTTATCTTCCGTTTACGAGCAGTACTTC.

The genes are TRBV7-9 and TRBJ1-2, with D possibly being TRBD1 (5 bases). The germline V gene has CDR1 SEHNR and CDR2 FQNEAQ (reference sequence). CDR3 length: 13 residues. V was trimmed by 5 bases and J by 5 bases, leaving 12 bases between them. The chain's CDR3 is CASSPGRRYGYTF. As DNA, the CDR3 is TGTGCCAGCAGCCCGGGACGAAGATATGGCTACACCTTC. The full variable domain, completed using reference TRBV7-9 and TRBJ1-2, is DTGVSQNPRHKITKRGQNVTFRCDPISEHNRLYWYRQTLGQGPEFLTYFQNEAQLEKSRLLSDRFSAERPKGSFSTLEIQRTEQGDSAMYLCASSPGRRYGYTFGSGTRLTVV.

In this sample, this clonotype turned up a few times. V usage is TRBV2 and J usage is TRBJ2-3; TRBD2 matches 8 bases. V was clipped by 3 bases and J by 5 bases; unmatched bases: 10. Germline CDR1 and CDR2: SNHLY and FYNNEI. CDR3 length: 16 amino acids. The chain's CDR3 is CASSDSSGLGLDTQYF. The CDR3 DNA sequence: TGTGCCAGCAGTGATTCCTCGGGACTAGGTCTAGATACGCAGTATTTT.

This clonotype was counted at least ten times. J is TRBJ2-1 and V is TRBV5-5, with D hard to call. The germline V and J ends were trimmed by 1 base and 3 bases, with 8 bases remaining between them. The CDR3 extends over 14 amino acids. CDR1 and CDR2 from the germline V gene are SGHKS and YYEKEE (reference sequence). CDR3 coding DNA: TGTGCCAGCAGCTTGATGCTCAGCTACAATGAGCAGTTCTTC. This translates into CASSLMLSYNEQFF.

CDR3 residues: CASSLQGRPAYEQYF. In DNA, the CDR3 is TGTGCCAGCAGCTTACAGGGCAGGCCCGCCTACGAGCAGTACTTC. The V and J genes are TRBV7-9 and TRBJ2-7; TRBD1 is a possible D gene (5 bases). Looked up from germline, CDR1 is SEHNR and CDR2 is FQNEAQ (reference sequence). The CDR3 is made up of 15 amino acids. Trimming pared 2 bases from V and 2 bases from J, leaving 13 bases between. The whole variable domain, filled in from reference TRBV7-9 and TRBJ2-7, reads DTGVSQNPRHKITKRGQNVTFRCDPISEHNRLYWYRQTLGQGPEFLTYFQNEAQLEKSRLLSDRFSAERPKGSFSTLEIQRTEQGDSAMYLCASSLQGRPAYEQYFGPGTRLTVT.

This clonotype showed up many times. CDR3 sequence (DNA): TGTGCCAGCAGGCCCCAGGGAACCCAAGAGACCCAGTACTTC. Translation: CASRPQGTQETQYF. The chain recombines TRBV28 with TRBJ2-5; D may be TRBD1 (5 bases). CDR1 and CDR2 from the germline V gene are MDHEN and SYDVKM. CDR3 size: 14 residues. Deletions cut 6 bases from V and 1 base from J, with 12 bases between.

This clonotype has more than one count but fewer than ten. For the CDR3, the DNA is TGTGCCAGCAGCACTAGACAGGCTCTATTCCTCTCTGGCTACACCTTC. Its protein product is CASSTRQALFLSGYTF. The chain couples TRBV7-9 to TRBJ1-2, with D perhaps TRBD1 (6 bases). V lost 5 bases, J lost 7 bases, and 23 bases lay in between. Germline lookup yields CDR1 SEHNR and CDR2 FQNEAQ (reference sequence). CDR3 length: 16 amino acids.

This rearrangement joins TRBV30 to TRBJ2-1, with TRBD1 as a possible D gene (6 bases). The V and J ends lost 4 bases and 8 bases respectively, with 18 bases between them. CDR1 and CDR2 (germline): GTSNPN, SVGIG (reference sequence). This CDR3 has 14 amino acids. CDR3 amino acids: CAWNTGTSLHEQFF. The CDR3 nucleotides read TGTGCCTGGAACACTGGGACAAGCCTCCATGAGCAGTTCTTC.

This sequence joins TRBV3-1 and TRBJ2-2; a weak D match, TRBD2 (5 bases). CDR1 and CDR2 (germline): LGHDT, YNNKEL (reference sequence). The ends were cut back, 2 bases at V and 6 bases at J, with 25 bases in the middle. CDR3 length equals 19 residues. The CDR3 DNA is TGTGCCAGCAGCCAAATGCTAGCTCGCGGACCCTCGGAGGCCGGGGAGCTGTTTTTT. Residues: CASSQMLARGPSEAGELFF.

This clonotype was counted only a few times. The rearrangement uses TRBV5-1 and TRBJ2-3; D gene uncertain. The germline V and J ends were trimmed by 1 base and 0 bases, with 12 bases remaining between them. The germline gives CDR1 SGHRS, CDR2 YFSETQ. This CDR3 region has 16 residues. The CDR3 DNA sequence: TGCGCCAGCAGCTTGATAACTATCGGGAGCACAGATACGCAGTATTTT. Protein: CASSLITIGSTDTQYF.

This chain joins TRBV5-1 and TRBJ2-7; D may be TRBD1 or TRBD2 (5 bases each). The CDR3 consists of 16 residues. V lost 4 bases to trimming and J lost 2 bases, with 19 bases between them. Germline assignment: CDR1 SGHRS and CDR2 YFSETQ. The CDR3 nucleotides read TGCGCCAGCAGCGCAGACCGGGACGGAGGTACCTACGAGCAGTACTTC. Protein product: CASSADRDGGTYEQYF.

This clonotype was found a few times. The V call is TRBV7-3, the J call TRBJ2-3, with TRBD2 matching 7 bases. The germline CDR1 and CDR2 sequences are SGHTA and FQGTGA. CDR3 length equals 15 residues. V was clipped by 2 bases and J by 3 bases; unmatched bases: 5. CDR3 residues: CASSLVGGQTDTQYF. CDR3 sequence (DNA): TGTGCCAGCAGCTTAGTGGGAGGGCAAACAGATACGCAGTATTTT.

The sample holds many counts of this clonotype. This chain uses TRBV28 with TRBJ2-7, with TRBD2 matching 10 bases. Germline V gene lookup returns CDR1 MDHEN and CDR2 SYDVKM. V shed 5 bases and J 1 base; nucleotides not matched to a gene: 5. This CDR3 is built from 15 residues. The CDR3 protein is CASSPSGRGSYEQYF. The CDR3 DNA follows: TGTGCCAGCAGTCCTAGCGGGAGAGGGTCCTACGAGCAGTACTTC.

The rearrangement joins TRBV6-1 to TRBJ1-5, with 11 nucleotides matching TRBD1. V dropped 5 bases and J dropped 5; count of bases not matched to a gene: 2. Germline V gene data show CDR1 as MNHNS and CDR2 as SASEGT. The CDR3 has 14 amino acids. The CDR3 region has the DNA TGTGCCAGCAGTCGGGACAGGGGGTATCAGCCCCAGCATTTT. Translating gives CASSRDRGYQPQHF.

This clonotype was seen ten or more times. The V gene is TRBV6-1, the J gene TRBJ2-5; TRBD1 might be the D (7 bases). Germline CDR1 MNHNS, CDR2 SASEGT. Trimming removed 6 bases from V and 5 bases from J, with 19 bases in between. The CDR3 is 15 residues long. Here the CDR3 reads CASSWTGPEGETQYF. CDR3 DNA: TGTGCCAGCAGCTGGACAGGCCCGGAGGGGGAGACCCAGTACTTC.